The clone carrying this T cell receptor beta chain was counted between two and nine times. The antigen is undetermined. CDR1 and CDR2 (germline): MNHNY, SVGAGI (reference sequence). The J segment lost 0 bases and the V segment lost 0 bases, leaving 2 bases of the junction unmatched. This CDR3 spans 16 amino acids. This sample is part of a study of T-cell memory formation after mild COVID-19. Findings of the study overall: Day 15 to 85 contracting clones showed balanced CD4/CD8; later expanders leaned CD4+. Researchers could not confirm that second-wave clones peaking on day 37 targeted SARS-CoV-2. Chiefly within CM and EM were the contracting CD4+ clones; CD8+ ones were within EMRA.

TCRdb called the 5' RACE reads again in MiXCR, with one record for every CDR3 protein. This sample has approximately 290,000 distinct CDR3 sequences, with approximately 19% found just once. The chain has TRBV6-6 and TRBJ2-4; 7 positions match TRBD1. The TCR originated in a man aged 18 to 30 who had mild COVID-19 (a few samples of this study predate the infection). Cell type and time point are not known. Sequenced input: PBMCs or a T cell subset sorted from them (not recorded which). The chain's CDR3 is CASSYSQGVAKNIQYF. CDR3 DNA: TGTGCCAGCAGTTACTCCCAGGGGGTAGCCAAAAACATTCAGTACTTC.